The 32 T cell receptor beta chains listed next were all sequenced from one sample in a study of cytomegalovirus exposure and HLA in healthy donors. Use of 60 Vbeta and 13 Jbeta primers characterized the PCR. Using immunoSEQ multiplex PCR, the repertoire was profiled, and TCRdb retains in-frame clones only, with some absent. The top ten clones hold roughly an eighth of a sample with 150,000 or so clones, 70% to 80% of them seen once. Sequences were obtained from PBMCs. The receptors were gathered from a man aged 35 to 55 in good health and CMV-seropositive.

This clone showed up just a few times. The chain has TRBV13 and TRBJ2-7; TRBD2 aligns across 9 bases. This CDR3 region has 14 residues. Trimming at V came to 3 bases and at J to 4 bases, leaving 4 bases not matched to a gene. In germline, CDR1 is PRHDT, CDR2 FYEKMQ (reference sequence). CDR3 DNA: TGTGCCAGCAGCTTTAGGCGGGAGGGGTACGAGCAGTACTTC. Translation gives CASSFRREGYEQYF.

The chain links TRBV7-9 to TRBJ2-7, with D tentatively TRBD2 (5 bases). CDR3 length: 12 amino acids. V was pared by 5 bases and J by 9 bases, with 14 bases between. The V gene's germline CDR1 is SEHNR and CDR2 FQNEAQ (reference sequence). CDR3 sequence reads: CASSPDGIRQYF. The CDR3, as DNA: TGTGCCAGCAGCCCCGACGGGATCAGGCAGTACTTC.

This clone was observed once. The DNA of the CDR3 is TGTGCCAGCAGCTTGGCCCGGGTAAGCAATGAGCAGTTCTTC. Translated: CASSLARVSNEQFF. This sequence joins TRBV5-4 and TRBJ2-1, with D unresolved. The germline V gene encodes CDR1 SGHNT and CDR2 YYREEE (reference sequence). V lost 0 bases and J 6 bases, leaving 10 bases between the germline ends. The CDR3 has 14 residues.

The chain links TRBV7-7 to TRBJ2-3; TRBD2 aligns across 10 bases. This CDR3 is 15 amino acids long. CDR1 is SSHAT and CDR2 is FNYEAQ in the germline V gene (reference sequence). Trimming took 4 bases from V and 3 from J; bases not matched to a gene: 4. This CDR3 reads CASSSSGSLTDTQYF. DNA for the CDR3: TGTGCCAGCAGCTCTAGCGGGAGCCTTACAGATACGCAGTATTTT.

V and J are TRBV30 and TRBJ2-5; 10 bases map to TRBD1. The CDR3 totals 14 residues. Germline assignment: CDR1 GTSNPN and CDR2 SVGIG (reference sequence). J was trimmed by 2 bases and V by 4 bases; bases with no gene match: 4. CDR3 nucleotides: TGTGCCTGGACCCGGACAGGGGGTCAAGAGACCCAGTACTTC. As protein: CAWTRTGGQETQYF.

This chain uses TRBV18 with TRBJ2-2, with D hard to call. CDR3 length: 17 residues. The V gene's germline CDR1 is KGHSH and CDR2 LQKENI. Trimming left V 6 bases short and J 4 bases short, with 21 bases between. CDR3: CASSPPSLGGVTGELFF. Here the CDR3 DNA reads TGTGCCAGCTCCCCCCCGTCGCTAGGCGGAGTCACCGGGGAGCTGTTTTTT. The whole variable domain, remainder taken from reference TRBV18 and TRBJ2-2, is NAGVMQNPRHLVRRRGQEARLRCSPMKGHSHVYWYRQLPEEGLKFMVYLQKENIIDESGMPKERFSAEFPKEGPSILRIQQVVRGDSAAYFCASSPPSLGGVTGELFFGEGSRLTVL.

This chain joins TRBV7-9 and TRBJ2-3; 11 bases agree with TRBD2. The trim removed 5 bases at V and 5 bases at J, leaving 3 bases unmatched. The germline V gene has CDR1 SEHNR and CDR2 FQNEAQ (reference sequence). The CDR3 loop spans 14 amino acids. CDR3 protein: CASSTGTSGDTQYF. DNA for the CDR3: TGTGCCAGCAGCACAGGGACTAGCGGAGATACGCAGTATTTT. The variable domain in full, completed from reference TRBV7-9 and TRBJ2-3, reads DTGVSQNPRHKITKRGQNVTFRCDPISEHNRLYWYRQTLGQGPEFLTYFQNEAQLEKSRLLSDRFSAERPKGSFSTLEIQRTEQGDSAMYLCASSTGTSGDTQYFGPGTRLTVL.

The chain couples TRBV27 to TRBJ2-2; tentatively, D is TRBD1 (5 bases). Trimming shortened V by 5 bases and J by 7 bases, and 8 bases separated the two germline ends. There are 12 residues in the CDR3. Germline V gene data show CDR1 as MNHEY and CDR2 as SMNVEV (reference sequence). CDR3 nucleotides: TGTGCCAGCAGTCAGGGTCTCGGGGAGCTGTTTTTT. Translation gives CASSQGLGELFF.

V usage is TRBV19 and J usage is TRBJ1-4; D perhaps matches TRBD1 (5 bases). The CDR3 is 15 amino acids. Trimming cost V 5 bases and J 8 bases, with 18 bases left between them. Per the germline V gene, CDR1 is LNHDA and CDR2 is SQIVND (reference sequence). The CDR3 loop reads CASSGPGPREEKLFF. The CDR3 DNA follows: TGTGCCAGTAGTGGTCCGGGACCGCGGGAGGAAAAACTGTTTTTT.

The chain uses TRBV4-1 and TRBJ1-1; D ambiguous. The germline V gene has CDR1 MGHRA and CDR2 YSYEKL. Trimming shortened V by 8 bases and J by 11 bases, and 21 bases separated the two germline ends. The CDR3 spans 13 residues. In DNA, the CDR3 is TGCGCCAGCGGATCGTGGAGGCAAGGGTCTGCTTTCTTT. Protein sequence: CASGSWRQGSAFF.

CDR3: CAIRYSTGTDTQYF. In DNA form, the CDR3 reads TGTGCCATCAGGTATAGCACGGGCACAGATACGCAGTATTTT. The chain employs TRBV10-3 and TRBJ2-3; D not resolved. This CDR3 has 14 residues. The V and J ends lost 6 bases and 1 base respectively, with 11 bases between them. From germline, CDR1 is ENHRY and CDR2 SYGVKD.

The J gene is TRBJ1-1, the V gene TRBV30; 7 bases are shared with TRBD1. The V gene's germline CDR1 is GTSNPN and CDR2 SVGIG (reference sequence). This CDR3 has 13 residues. The J segment lost 5 bases and the V segment lost 2 bases, leaving 5 bases of the junction unmatched. The CDR3 loop reads CAWSTTGRTEAFF. The CDR3 coding sequence is TGTGCCTGGAGTACGACAGGGAGGACTGAAGCTTTCTTT.

The V call is TRBV6-5, the J call TRBJ1-2; D remains ambiguous. This CDR3 region has 12 residues. CDR1 is MNHEY and CDR2 is SVGAGI in the germline V gene. V was shortened by 4 bases and J by 4 bases, with 7 bases between the two germline ends. The CDR3 spells CASSSGAYGYTF. The CDR3 DNA sequence: TGTGCCAGCAGTTCCGGAGCCTATGGCTACACCTTC.

This clone was counted between two and nine times. The CDR3 nucleotides are TGTGCCAGCAGTTCCTACTCCGGGACAGGGCAAGAGACCCAGTACTTC. It codes for CASSSYSGTGQETQYF. V is TRBV27 and J is TRBJ2-5, with TRBD1 identical over 9 bases. Germline values: CDR1 MNHEY, CDR2 SMNVEV (reference sequence). CDR3 length: 16 residues. J was trimmed by 2 bases and V by 4 bases; bases with no gene match: 8.

The chain couples TRBV4-2 to TRBJ2-1; perhaps TRBD1 as D (5 bases). This CDR3 has 14 amino acids. Germline-derived CDR1 and CDR2 are LGHNA and YNFKEQ. V was shortened by 3 bases and J by 7 bases, with 13 bases between the two germline ends. In DNA form, the CDR3 reads TGTGCCAGCAGCCAGCAGGGTAGTTTAAATGAGCAGTTCTTC. Translating it yields CASSQQGSLNEQFF.

The J gene is TRBJ1-1, the V gene TRBV4-3; tentatively, D is TRBD1 (5 bases). The CDR3 totals 15 residues. The V gene's germline CDR1 is LGHNA and CDR2 YSLEER. V was pared by 6 bases and J by 1 base, with 15 bases between. The CDR3: CASSFGGAWNTEAFF. CDR3 DNA sequence: TGCGCCAGCAGTTTTGGTGGGGCCTGGAACACTGAAGCTTTCTTT.

V gene TRBV7-2 combines with J gene TRBJ2-3; 7 nucleotides match TRBD2. V shed 6 bases and J 2 bases; nucleotides not matched to a gene: 5. The CDR3 totals 14 residues. CDR1 and CDR2 from the germline V gene are SGHTA and FQGNSA. The CDR3 spells CASSPRLATDTQYF. The DNA for the CDR3 is TGTGCCAGCAGTCCAAGACTAGCCACAGATACGCAGTATTTT.

V and J are TRBV7-9 and TRBJ2-3; 9 positions agree with TRBD2. The length of the CDR3 is 16 residues. Germline lookup yields CDR1 SEHNR and CDR2 FQNEAQ (reference sequence). The junction had 7 bases not matched to a gene; V was cut back by 4 bases and J by 2 bases. Here the CDR3 reads CASSSLAGDTTDTQYF. The CDR3 DNA reads as TGTGCCAGCAGCTCCTTAGCGGGAGATACCACAGATACGCAGTATTTT.

In its sample, this clone was seen once. The chain links TRBV7-2 to TRBJ2-4; 11 bases fit TRBD2. The CDR3 has 19 amino acids. The germline V gene encodes CDR1 SGHTA and CDR2 FQGNSA. V trimming: 0 bases; J trimming: 0 bases; junction bases outside the gene matches: 7. For the CDR3, the DNA is TGTGCCAGCAGCTTAGCGCCTAGCGGGAGGAGCGTAGCCAAAAACATTCAGTACTTC. This encodes CASSLAPSGRSVAKNIQYF.

CDR3 nucleotides: TGCAGCGTTGATCAGGGAACAGATACGCAGTATTTT. Encoded protein: CSVDQGTDTQYF. V usage is TRBV29-1 and J usage is TRBJ2-3; perhaps TRBD1 as D (5 bases). Germline loops: CDR1 SQVTM, CDR2 ANQGSEA. V was pared by 3 bases and J by 3 bases, with 7 bases between. There are 12 residues in the CDR3.

About this clone: Other DNA sequences in the same sample also yield this CDR3. This chain uses TRBV29-1 with TRBJ2-3; a weak D match, TRBD2 (7 bases). The germline gives CDR1 SQVTM, CDR2 ANQGSEA. The CDR3 extends over 13 amino acids. V was cut by 6 bases and J by 7 bases, with 17 bases left in between. The chain's CDR3 is CSVWEGGRHTQYF. CDR3 DNA sequence: TGCAGCGTCTGGGAGGGGGGACGGCATACGCAGTATTTT.

The genes are TRBV30 and TRBJ2-7; TRBD2 might be the D (6 bases). With 0 bases removed from V and 3 bases from J, the gap between germline ends came to 9 bases. In germline, CDR1 is GTSNPN, CDR2 SVGIG (reference sequence). This CDR3 has 13 residues. DNA for the CDR3: TGTGCCTGGAGTGTACTTAGCGGCTACGAGCAGTACTTC. Its translation: CAWSVLSGYEQYF.

J is TRBJ2-7 and V is TRBV7-2, with D possibly being TRBD2 (5 bases). Trimming left V 5 bases short and J 0 bases short, with 11 bases between. This CDR3 has 14 amino acids. Per the germline V gene, CDR1 is SGHTA and CDR2 is FQGNSA. The CDR3 sequence: CASSPGLRSYEQYF. CDR3 bases: TGTGCCAGCAGCCCAGGACTCCGCTCCTACGAGCAGTACTTC.

V is TRBV11-2 and J is TRBJ2-7; 7 nucleotides line up with TRBD2. The CDR3 consists of 12 residues. J was trimmed by 4 bases and V by 5 bases; bases with no gene match: 2. CDR1 and CDR2 from the germline V gene are SGHAT and FQNNGV. Here the CDR3 DNA reads TGTGCCAGCAGCGGGGGGGTATACGAGCAGTACTTC. Translation: CASSGGVYEQYF.

The chain employs TRBV6-1 and TRBJ2-1; TRBD2 aligns across 14 bases. The germline V gene encodes CDR1 MNHNS and CDR2 SASEGT. This CDR3 comprises 15 residues. The V gene end was trimmed by 6 bases and the J gene end by 5 bases; junction bases not matched to a gene: 3. This CDR3 reads CASSWTSGRNNEQFF. The CDR3 DNA is TGTGCCAGCAGCTGGACTAGCGGGAGGAACAATGAGCAGTTCTTC.

Regarding this clone: The sample has other DNA sequences that encode this CDR3 too. The chain recombines TRBV7-9 with TRBJ2-3; the D is unclear. The CDR3 extends over 12 amino acids. V gave up 6 bases and J gave up 0 bases, with 4 bases separating them. The germline CDR1 and CDR2 sequences are SEHNR and FQNEAQ (reference sequence). This CDR3 is CASSSSTDTQYF. The CDR3 bases are TGTGCCAGCAGTTCGAGCACAGATACGCAGTATTTT.

The gene calls are TRBV19 and TRBJ2-1, with 11 positions matching TRBD2. The CDR3 extends over 14 amino acids. Germline V CDR1 and CDR2: LNHDA, SQIVND (reference sequence). Trimming at V came to 2 bases and at J to 12 bases, leaving 6 bases not matched to a gene. The CDR3 DNA follows: TGTGCCAGTAGTATATACGGGACTAGCGGCAGGCAGTTCTTC. As protein: CASSIYGTSGRQFF.

Concerning this clone itself: One junction end disagrees with the germline gene, perhaps due to a read error. The same CDR3 can be traced to other DNA sequences in this sample. The chain links TRBV7-7 to TRBJ2-7; tentatively, D is TRBD1 (6 bases). Germline V gene data show CDR1 as SSHAT and CDR2 as FNYEAQ (reference sequence). The CDR3 sequence is 13 residues long. The DNA for the CDR3 is TGCGCCAGCAGCGAAGATAGGGGGAACGAGCAGTACTTC. It translates to CASSEDRGNEQYF.

This clone was seen only once. The genes are TRBV2 and TRBJ2-7; TRBD2 agrees at 8 bases. CDR1 and CDR2 from the germline V gene are SNHLY and FYNNEI. V was clipped by 6 bases and J by 0 bases; unmatched bases: 4. CDR3 size: 14 residues. The CDR3 nucleotides are TGTGCCAGCAGAAAGGGGACTAGCTCCTACGAGCAGTACTTC. This gives the protein CASRKGTSSYEQYF. Based on the CDR3 plus reference TRBV2 and TRBJ2-7, the full variable domain is EPEVTQTPSHQVTQMGQEVILRCVPISNHLYFYWYRQILGQKVEFLVSFYNNEISEKSEIFDDQFSVERPDGSNFTLKIRSTKLEDSAMYFCASRKGTSSYEQYFGPGTRLTVT.

The chain employs TRBV16 and TRBJ2-1; 11 nucleotides line up with TRBD2. Trimming cost V 2 bases and J 2 bases; bases outside gene matches: 2. The V gene's germline CDR1 is KGHSY and CDR2 FQNENV. This CDR3 is 16 amino acids long. CDR3 region: CASSQALAGAYNEQFF. The CDR3 region has the DNA TGTGCCAGCAGCCAAGCACTAGCGGGAGCCTACAATGAGCAGTTCTTC.

The V gene is TRBV7-9, the J gene TRBJ2-3; D not resolved. Germline V gene lookup returns CDR1 SEHNR and CDR2 FQNEAQ (reference sequence). V gave up 1 base and J gave up 2 bases, with 4 bases separating them. This CDR3 is 13 amino acids long. CDR3 in DNA: TGTGCCAGCAGCTTAGGCTACACAGATACGCAGTATTTT. This codes for CASSLGYTDTQYF.

V is TRBV5-4 and J is TRBJ1-1; D is possibly TRBD1 (5 bases). This CDR3 comprises 13 residues. With 4 bases removed from V and 8 bases from J, the gap between germline ends came to 15 bases. The V gene's germline CDR1 is SGHNT and CDR2 YYREEE (reference sequence). The DNA of the CDR3 is TGTGCCAGCAGCCACGCGTTGGAGGGGGAAGCTTTCTTT. Its protein product is CASSHALEGEAFF.